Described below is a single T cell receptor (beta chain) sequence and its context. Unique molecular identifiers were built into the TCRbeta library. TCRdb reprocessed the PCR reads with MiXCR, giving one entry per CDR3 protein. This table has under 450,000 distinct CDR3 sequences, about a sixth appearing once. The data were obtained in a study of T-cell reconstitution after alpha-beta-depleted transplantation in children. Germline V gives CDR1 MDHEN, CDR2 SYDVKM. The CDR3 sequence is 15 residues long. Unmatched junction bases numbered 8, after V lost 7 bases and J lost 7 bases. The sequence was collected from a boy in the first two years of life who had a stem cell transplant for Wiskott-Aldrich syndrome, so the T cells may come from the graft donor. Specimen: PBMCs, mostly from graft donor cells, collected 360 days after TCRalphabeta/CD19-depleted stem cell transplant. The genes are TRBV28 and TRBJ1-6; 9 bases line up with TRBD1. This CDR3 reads CASIGIGQGNSPLHF. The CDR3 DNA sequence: TGTGCCAGCATTGGGATAGGACAGGGGAATTCACCCCTCCACTTT. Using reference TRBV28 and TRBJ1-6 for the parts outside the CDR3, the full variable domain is DVKVTQSSRYLVKRTGEKVFLECVQDMDHENMFWYRQDPGLGLRLIYFSYDVKMKEKGDIPEGYSVSREKKERFSLILESASTNQTSMYLCASIGIGQGNSPLHFGNGTRLTVT.